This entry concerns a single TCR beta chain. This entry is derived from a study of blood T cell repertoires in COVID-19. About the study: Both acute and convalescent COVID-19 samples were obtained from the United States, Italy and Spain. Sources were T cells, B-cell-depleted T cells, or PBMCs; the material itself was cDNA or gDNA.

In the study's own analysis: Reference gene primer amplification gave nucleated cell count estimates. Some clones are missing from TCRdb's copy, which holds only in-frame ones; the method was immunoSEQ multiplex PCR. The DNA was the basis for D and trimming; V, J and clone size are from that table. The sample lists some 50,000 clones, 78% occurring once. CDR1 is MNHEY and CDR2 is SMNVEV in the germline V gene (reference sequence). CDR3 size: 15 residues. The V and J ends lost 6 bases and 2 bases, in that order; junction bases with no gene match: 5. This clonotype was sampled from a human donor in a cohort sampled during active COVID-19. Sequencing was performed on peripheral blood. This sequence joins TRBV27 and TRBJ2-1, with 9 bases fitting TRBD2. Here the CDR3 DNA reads TGTGCCAGCAGCGCGACTAGCGGAGCCTACAATGAGCAGTTCTTC. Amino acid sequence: CASSATSGAYNEQFF.